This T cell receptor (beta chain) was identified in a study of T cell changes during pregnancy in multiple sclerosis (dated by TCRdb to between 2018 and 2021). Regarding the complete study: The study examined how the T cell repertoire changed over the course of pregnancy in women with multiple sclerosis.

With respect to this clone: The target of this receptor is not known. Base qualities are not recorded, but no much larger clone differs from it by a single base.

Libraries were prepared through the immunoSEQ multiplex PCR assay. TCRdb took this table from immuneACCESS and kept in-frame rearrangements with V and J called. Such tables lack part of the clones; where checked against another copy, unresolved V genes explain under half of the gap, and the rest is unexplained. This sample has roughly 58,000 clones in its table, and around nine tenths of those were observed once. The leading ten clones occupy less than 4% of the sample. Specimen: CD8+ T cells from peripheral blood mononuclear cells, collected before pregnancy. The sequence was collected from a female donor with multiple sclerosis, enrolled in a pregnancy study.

The CDR3 is CASSQEGTGEDLGGYTF. The bases read TGCGCCAGCAGCCAGGAGGGGACAGGGGAGGATCTTGGCGGCTACACCTTC. The chain was built from TRBV4-3 and TRBJ1-2; the junction holds 10 bases that match TRBD1. The CDR3 spans 17 residues, from the cysteine through the phenylalanine. Only the CDR3 region is kept as DNA, spanning 51 bases read in frame from base 1. The germline V gene gives CDR1 as LGHNA and CDR2 as YSLEER. Relative to germline, V is missing 3 bases and J is missing 8 bases, with 15 bases of the junction outside any gene match.